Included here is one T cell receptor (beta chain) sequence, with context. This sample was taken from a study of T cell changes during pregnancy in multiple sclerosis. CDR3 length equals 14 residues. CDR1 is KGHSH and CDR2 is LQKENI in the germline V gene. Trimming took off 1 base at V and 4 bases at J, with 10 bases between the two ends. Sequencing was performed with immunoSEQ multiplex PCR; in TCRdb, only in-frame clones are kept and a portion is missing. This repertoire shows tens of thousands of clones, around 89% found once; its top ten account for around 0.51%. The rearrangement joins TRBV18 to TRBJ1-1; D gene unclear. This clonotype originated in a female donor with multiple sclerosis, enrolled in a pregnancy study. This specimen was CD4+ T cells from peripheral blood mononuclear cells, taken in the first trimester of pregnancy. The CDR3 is CASSPHREGTEAFF. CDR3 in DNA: TGTGCCAGCTCACCACATAGGGAGGGCACTGAAGCTTTCTTT.